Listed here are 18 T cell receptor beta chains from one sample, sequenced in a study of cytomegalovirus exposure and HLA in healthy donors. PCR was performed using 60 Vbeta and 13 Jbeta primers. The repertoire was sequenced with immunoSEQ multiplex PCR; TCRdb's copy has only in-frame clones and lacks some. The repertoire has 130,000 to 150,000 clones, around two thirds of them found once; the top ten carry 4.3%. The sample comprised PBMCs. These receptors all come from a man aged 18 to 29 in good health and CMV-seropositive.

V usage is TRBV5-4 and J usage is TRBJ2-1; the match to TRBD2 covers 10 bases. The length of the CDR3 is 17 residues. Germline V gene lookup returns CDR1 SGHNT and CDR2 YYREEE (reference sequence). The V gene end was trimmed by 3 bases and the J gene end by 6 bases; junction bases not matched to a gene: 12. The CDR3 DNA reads TGTGCCAGCAGCTCGGACGTAGCGGGAGGCCCAACCAATGAGCAGTTCTTC. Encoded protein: CASSSDVAGGPTNEQFF.

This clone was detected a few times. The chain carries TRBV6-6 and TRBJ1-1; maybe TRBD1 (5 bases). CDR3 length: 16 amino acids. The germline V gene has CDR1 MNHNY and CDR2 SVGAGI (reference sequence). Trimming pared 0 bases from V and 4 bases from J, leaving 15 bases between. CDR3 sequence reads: CASSYSGRGWFTEAFF. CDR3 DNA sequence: TGTGCCAGCAGTTACTCGGGGCGGGGATGGTTCACTGAAGCTTTCTTT.

In DNA form, the CDR3 reads TGCGCCAGCAGTCAGAGTGTCGGGGTCGATGAGCAGTTCTTC. Translation: CASSQSVGVDEQFF. The chain has TRBV10-1 and TRBJ2-1; tentative D call: TRBD2 (5 bases). V shed 5 bases and J shed 8 bases, with 16 bases lying between them. The CDR3 loop spans 14 amino acids. CDR1 is WNHNN, CDR2 SYGVQD, per germline (reference sequence).

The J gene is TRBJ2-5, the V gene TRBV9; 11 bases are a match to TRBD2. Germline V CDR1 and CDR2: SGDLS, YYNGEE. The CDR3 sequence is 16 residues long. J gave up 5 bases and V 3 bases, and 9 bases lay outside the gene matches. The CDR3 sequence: CASSALLAGGPETQYF. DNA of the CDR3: TGTGCCAGCAGCGCTTTATTAGCGGGGGGGCCGGAGACCCAGTACTTC. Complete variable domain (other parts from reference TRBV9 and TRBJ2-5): DSGVTQTPKHLITATGQRVTLRCSPRSGDLSVYWYQQSLDQGLQFLIQYYNGEERAKGNILERFSAQQFPDLHSELNLSSLELGDSALYFCASSALLAGGPETQYFGPGTRLLVL.

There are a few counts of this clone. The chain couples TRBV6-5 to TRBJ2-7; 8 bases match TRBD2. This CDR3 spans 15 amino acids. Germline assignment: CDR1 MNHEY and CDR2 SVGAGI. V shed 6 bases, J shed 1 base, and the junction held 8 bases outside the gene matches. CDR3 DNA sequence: TGTGCCAGCAGCCGGTCGGGGGGGGGTTCCTACGAGCAGTACTTC. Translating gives CASSRSGGGSYEQYF.

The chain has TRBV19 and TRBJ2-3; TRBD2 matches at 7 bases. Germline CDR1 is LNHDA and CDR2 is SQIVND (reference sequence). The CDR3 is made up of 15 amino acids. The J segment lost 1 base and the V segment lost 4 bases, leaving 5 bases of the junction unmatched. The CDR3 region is CASSRGGAGTDTQYF. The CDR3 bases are TGTGCCAGTAGTAGGGGAGGGGCGGGCACAGATACGCAGTATTTT.

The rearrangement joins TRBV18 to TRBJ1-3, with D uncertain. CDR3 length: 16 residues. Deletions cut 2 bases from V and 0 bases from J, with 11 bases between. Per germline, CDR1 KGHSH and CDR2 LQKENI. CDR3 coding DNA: TGTGCCAGCTCACCAATGAGTGCCAACTCTGGAAACACCATATATTTT. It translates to CASSPMSANSGNTIYF.

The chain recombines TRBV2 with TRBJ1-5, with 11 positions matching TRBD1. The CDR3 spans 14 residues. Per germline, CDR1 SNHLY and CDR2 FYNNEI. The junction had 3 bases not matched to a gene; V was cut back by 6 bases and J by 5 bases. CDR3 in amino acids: CASRKGQGDQPQHF. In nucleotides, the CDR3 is TGTGCCAGCAGGAAGGGACAGGGGGATCAGCCCCAGCATTTT.

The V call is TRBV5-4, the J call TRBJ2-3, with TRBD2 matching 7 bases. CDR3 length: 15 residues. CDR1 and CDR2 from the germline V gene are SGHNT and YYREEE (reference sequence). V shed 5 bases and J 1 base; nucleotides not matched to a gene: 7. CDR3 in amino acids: CASRWGGGGTDTQYF. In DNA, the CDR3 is TGTGCCAGCAGGTGGGGGGGAGGAGGCACAGATACGCAGTATTTT.

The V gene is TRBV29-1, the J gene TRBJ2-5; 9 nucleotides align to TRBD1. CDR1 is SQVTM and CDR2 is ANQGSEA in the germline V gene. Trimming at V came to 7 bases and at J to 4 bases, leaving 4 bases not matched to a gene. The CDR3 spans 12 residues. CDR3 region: CSGNRGLETQYF. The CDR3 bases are TGCAGCGGCAACAGGGGGCTAGAGACCCAGTACTTC.

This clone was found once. CDR3 loop: CASSLPRTSGSTVGTDTQYF. CDR3 DNA sequence: TGTGCCAGCAGTCTCCCGCGGACTAGCGGGAGTACGGTGGGGACAGATACGCAGTATTTT. The V gene is TRBV2, the J gene TRBJ2-3; TRBD2 aligns across 13 bases. Trimming removed 5 bases from V and 3 bases from J; junction bases left unmatched: 17. CDR1 SNHLY and CDR2 FYNNEI come from the germline V gene. This CDR3 is built from 20 residues.

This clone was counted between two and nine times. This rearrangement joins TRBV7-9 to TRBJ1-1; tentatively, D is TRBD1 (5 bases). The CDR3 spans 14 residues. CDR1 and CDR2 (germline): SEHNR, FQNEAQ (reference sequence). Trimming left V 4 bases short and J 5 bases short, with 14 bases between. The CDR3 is CASSSHGGRTEAFF. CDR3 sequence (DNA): TGTGCCAGCAGCTCCCATGGGGGGAGGACTGAAGCTTTCTTT.

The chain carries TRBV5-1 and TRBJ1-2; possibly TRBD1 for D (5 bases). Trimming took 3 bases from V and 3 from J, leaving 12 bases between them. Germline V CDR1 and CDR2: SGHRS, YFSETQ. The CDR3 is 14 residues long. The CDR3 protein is CASSSQGGDYGYTF. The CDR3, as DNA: TGCGCCAGCAGCTCTCAGGGAGGGGACTATGGCTACACCTTC.

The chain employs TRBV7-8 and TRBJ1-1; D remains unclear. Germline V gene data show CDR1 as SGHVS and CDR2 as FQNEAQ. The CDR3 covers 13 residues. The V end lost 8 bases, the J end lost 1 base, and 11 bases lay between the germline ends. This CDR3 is CASGVFSNTEAFF. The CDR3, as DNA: TGTGCCAGCGGAGTATTTTCGAACACTGAAGCTTTCTTT.

The CDR3 nucleotides are TGTGCCAGTAGTCCTAGGAGGGAGTATAGCAATCAGCCCCAGCATTTT. Protein: CASSPRREYSNQPQHF. The chain is built from TRBV19 and TRBJ1-5; D gene ambiguous. This CDR3 spans 16 amino acids. The V and J ends lost 5 bases and 0 bases respectively, with 14 bases between them. Germline CDR1 and CDR2: LNHDA and SQIVND (reference sequence).

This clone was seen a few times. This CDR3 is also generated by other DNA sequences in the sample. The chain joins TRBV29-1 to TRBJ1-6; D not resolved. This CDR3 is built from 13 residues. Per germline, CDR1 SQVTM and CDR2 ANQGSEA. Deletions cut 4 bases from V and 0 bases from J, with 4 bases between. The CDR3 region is CSVASSYNSPLHF. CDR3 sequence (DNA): TGCAGCGTTGCTAGCTCCTATAATTCACCCCTCCACTTT.

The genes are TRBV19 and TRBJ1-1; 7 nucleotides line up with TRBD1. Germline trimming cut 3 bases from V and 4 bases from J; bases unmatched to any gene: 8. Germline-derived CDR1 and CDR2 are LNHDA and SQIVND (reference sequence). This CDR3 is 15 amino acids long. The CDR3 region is CASSIVRGRPTEAFF. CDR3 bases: TGTGCCAGTAGTATTGTGAGGGGGCGGCCCACTGAAGCTTTCTTT.

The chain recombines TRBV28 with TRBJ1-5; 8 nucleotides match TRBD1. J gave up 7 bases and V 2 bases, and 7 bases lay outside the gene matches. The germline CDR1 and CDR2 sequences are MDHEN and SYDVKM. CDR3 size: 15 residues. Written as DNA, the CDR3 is TGTGCCAGCAGTTTACGGACAGGGATAGAACAGCCCCAGCATTTT. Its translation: CASSLRTGIEQPQHF.